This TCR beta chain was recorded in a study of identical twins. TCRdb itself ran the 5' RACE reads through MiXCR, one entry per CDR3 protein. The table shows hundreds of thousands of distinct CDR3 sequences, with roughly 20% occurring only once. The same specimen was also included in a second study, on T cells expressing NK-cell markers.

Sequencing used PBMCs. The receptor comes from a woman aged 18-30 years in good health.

CDR3 nucleotide sequence: TGCGCCAGCCGCCGAGGGACCCAAGAGACCCAGTACTTC. Amino acid sequence: CASRRGTQETQYF. The chain joins TRBV5-1 to TRBJ2-5, with D tentatively TRBD1 or TRBD2 (5 bases each). This CDR3 is 13 amino acids long. V lost 7 bases and J lost 1, with 11 bases in between. CDR1 is SGHRS and CDR2 is YFSETQ in the germline V gene.